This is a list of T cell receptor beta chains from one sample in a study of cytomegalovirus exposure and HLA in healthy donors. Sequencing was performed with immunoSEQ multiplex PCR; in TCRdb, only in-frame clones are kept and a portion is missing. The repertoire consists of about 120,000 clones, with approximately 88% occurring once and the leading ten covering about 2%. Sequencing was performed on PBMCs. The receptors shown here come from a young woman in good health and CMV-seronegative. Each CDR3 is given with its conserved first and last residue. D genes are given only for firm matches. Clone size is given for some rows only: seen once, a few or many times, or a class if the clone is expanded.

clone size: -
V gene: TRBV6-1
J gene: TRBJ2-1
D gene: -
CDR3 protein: CASSRRFRVEQFF
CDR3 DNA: TGTGCCAGCAGCCGTCGTTTTCGAGTTGAGCAGTTCTTC

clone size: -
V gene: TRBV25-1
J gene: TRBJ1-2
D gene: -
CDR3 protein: CASSGGRSGGSGYGYTF
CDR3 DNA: TGTGCCAGCAGTGGAGGCCGGTCGGGGGGCAGCGGCTATGGCTACACCTTC

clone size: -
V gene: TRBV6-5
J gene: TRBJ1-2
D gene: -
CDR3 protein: CASSYVEGGGYYGYTF
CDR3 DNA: TGTGCCAGCAGTTACGTGGAGGGGGGAGGGTACTATGGCTACACCTTC

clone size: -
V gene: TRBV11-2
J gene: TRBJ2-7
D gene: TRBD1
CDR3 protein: CASSFGQGSYYEQYF
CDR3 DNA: TGTGCCAGCAGCTTCGGACAGGGATCTTACTACGAGCAGTACTTC

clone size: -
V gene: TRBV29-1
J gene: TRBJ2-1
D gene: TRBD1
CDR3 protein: CSVIGQGGNEQFF
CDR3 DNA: TGCAGCGTTATCGGACAGGGTGGTAATGAGCAGTTCTTC

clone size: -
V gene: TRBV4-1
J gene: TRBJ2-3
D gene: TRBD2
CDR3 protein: CASSQPLLAGGTDTQYF
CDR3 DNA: TGCGCCAGCAGCCAACCCCTCCTAGCGGGGGGAACAGATACGCAGTATTTT

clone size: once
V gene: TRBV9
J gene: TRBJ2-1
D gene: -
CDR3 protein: CASSTANSYNEQFF
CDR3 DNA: TGTGCCAGCAGCACTGCTAACTCCTACAATGAGCAGTTCTTC

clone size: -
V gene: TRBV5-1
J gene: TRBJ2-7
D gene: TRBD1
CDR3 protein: CASSLGQSTYEQYF
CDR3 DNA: TGCGCCAGCAGCCTGGGACAGAGTACCTACGAGCAGTACTTC

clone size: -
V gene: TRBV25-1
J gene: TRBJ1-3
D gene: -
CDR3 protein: CASSVGRWGNTIYF
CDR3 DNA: TGTGCCAGCAGTGTGGGCCGATGGGGAAACACCATATATTTT

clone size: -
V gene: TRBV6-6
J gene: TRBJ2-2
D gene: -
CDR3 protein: CASSYRGPSSTGELFF
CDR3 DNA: TGTGCCAGCAGTTACAGGGGCCCCTCGAGTACCGGGGAGCTGTTTTTT

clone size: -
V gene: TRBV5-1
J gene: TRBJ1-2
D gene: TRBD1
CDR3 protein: CASSSGQGGGYTF
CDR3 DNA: TGCGCCAGCAGCTCTGGACAGGGCGGTGGCTACACCTTC

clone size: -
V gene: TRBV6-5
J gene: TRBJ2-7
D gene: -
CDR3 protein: CASSYGGASYEQYF
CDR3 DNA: TGTGCCAGCAGTTATGGAGGAGCTAGCTACGAGCAGTACTTC

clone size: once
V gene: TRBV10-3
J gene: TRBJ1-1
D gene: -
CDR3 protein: CAIRPPDRTEAFF
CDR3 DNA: TGTGCCATCAGGCCCCCGGACAGAACTGAAGCTTTCTTT

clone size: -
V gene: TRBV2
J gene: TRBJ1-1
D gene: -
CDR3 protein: CASSPPSILRRGNTEAFF
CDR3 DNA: TGTGCCAGCAGCCCTCCCTCTATTCTTCGGAGGGGAAACACTGAAGCTTTCTTT

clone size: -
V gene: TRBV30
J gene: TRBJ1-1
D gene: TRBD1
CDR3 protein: CAWSGQGSSEAFF
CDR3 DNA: TGTGCCTGGAGTGGACAGGGCAGCTCTGAAGCTTTCTTT

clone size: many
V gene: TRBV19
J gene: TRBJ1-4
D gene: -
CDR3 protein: CASSLRGRGNEKLFF
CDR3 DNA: TGTGCCAGTAGTTTGAGGGGGAGGGGTAATGAAAAACTGTTTTTT

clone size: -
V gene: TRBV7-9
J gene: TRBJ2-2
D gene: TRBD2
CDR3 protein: CASSLPSGSNTGELFF
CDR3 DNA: TGTGCCAGCAGCCTCCCGAGCGGGAGTAACACCGGGGAGCTGTTTTTT

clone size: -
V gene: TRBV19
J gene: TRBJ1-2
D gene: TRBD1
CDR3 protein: CASSIGGQGVYGYTF
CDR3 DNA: TGTGCCAGTAGTATAGGGGGACAGGGAGTCTATGGCTACACCTTC

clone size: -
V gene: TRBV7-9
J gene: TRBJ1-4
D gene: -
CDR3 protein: CASSAGPRKLFF
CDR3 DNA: TGTGCCAGCAGCGCAGGGCCGAGAAAACTGTTTTTT

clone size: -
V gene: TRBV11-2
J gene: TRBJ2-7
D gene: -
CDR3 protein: CASSSPAERPYEQYF
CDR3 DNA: TGTGCCAGCAGCTCCCCAGCGGAACGTCCCTACGAGCAGTACTTC

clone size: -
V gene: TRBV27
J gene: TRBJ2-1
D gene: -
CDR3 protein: CASSSGSSYNEQFF
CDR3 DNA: TGTGCCAGCAGTTCGGGTAGCTCCTACAATGAGCAGTTCTTC

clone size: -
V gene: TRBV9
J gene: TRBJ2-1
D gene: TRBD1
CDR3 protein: CASSRDRGVYNEQFF
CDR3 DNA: TGTGCCAGCAGCCGAGACAGGGGGGTTTACAATGAGCAGTTCTTC

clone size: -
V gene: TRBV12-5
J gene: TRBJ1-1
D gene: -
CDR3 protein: CASGGGGEAFF
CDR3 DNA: TGTGCTAGTGGGGGGGGAGGTGAAGCTTTCTTT

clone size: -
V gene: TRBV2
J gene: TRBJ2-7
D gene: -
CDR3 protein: CASREGGLADESYEQYF
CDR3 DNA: TGTGCCAGCAGGGAGGGGGGGCTAGCGGACGAATCCTACGAGCAGTACTTC

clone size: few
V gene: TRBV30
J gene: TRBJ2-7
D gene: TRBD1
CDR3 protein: CAWREAGGSGEQYF
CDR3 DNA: TGTGCCTGGAGGGAGGCAGGGGGTTCAGGCGAGCAGTACTTC

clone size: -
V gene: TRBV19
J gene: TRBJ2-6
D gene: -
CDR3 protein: CASSMWPGANVLTF
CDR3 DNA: TGTGCCAGTAGTATGTGGCCTGGGGCCAACGTCCTGACTTTC

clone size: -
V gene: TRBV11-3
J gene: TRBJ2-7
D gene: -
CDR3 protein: CASSLSQGSYEQYF
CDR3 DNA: TGTGCCAGCAGCTTAAGTCAGGGGTCCTACGAGCAGTACTTC

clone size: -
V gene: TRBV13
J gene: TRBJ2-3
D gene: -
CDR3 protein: CASTAGRLPSTDTQYF
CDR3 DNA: TGTGCCAGCACCGCTGGGCGTCTTCCTAGCACAGATACGCAGTATTTT

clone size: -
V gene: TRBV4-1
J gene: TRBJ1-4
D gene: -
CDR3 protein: CASSQDPQLNEKLFF
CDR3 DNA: TGCGCCAGCAGCCAAGATCCCCAGTTAAATGAAAAACTGTTTTTT

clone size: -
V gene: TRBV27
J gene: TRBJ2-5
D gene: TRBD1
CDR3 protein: CASSADREETQYF
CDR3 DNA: TGTGCCAGCAGTGCGGACAGGGAAGAGACCCAGTACTTC

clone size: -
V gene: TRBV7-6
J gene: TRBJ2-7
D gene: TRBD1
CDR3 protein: CASSYGTGNGYEQYF
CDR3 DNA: TGTGCCAGCAGCTACGGGACAGGGAACGGCTACGAGCAGTACTTC

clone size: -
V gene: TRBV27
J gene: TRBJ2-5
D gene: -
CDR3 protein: CASSLQGWEQETQYF
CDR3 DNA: TGTGCCAGCAGTTTACAGGGGTGGGAGCAAGAGACCCAGTACTTC

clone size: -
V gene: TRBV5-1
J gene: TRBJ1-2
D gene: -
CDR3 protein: CASSPQTETVGYTF
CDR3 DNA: TGCGCCAGCAGCCCCCAAACGGAGACAGTTGGCTACACCTTC

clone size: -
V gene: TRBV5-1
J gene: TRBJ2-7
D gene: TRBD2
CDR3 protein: CASSLGGASGHSYEQYF
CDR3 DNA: TGCGCCAGCAGCTTGGGAGGCGCTAGCGGTCACTCCTACGAGCAGTACTTC

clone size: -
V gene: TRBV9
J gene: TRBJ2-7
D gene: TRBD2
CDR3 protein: CASSVATSGAPYEQYF
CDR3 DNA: TGTGCCAGCAGCGTAGCTACAAGCGGGGCCCCCTACGAGCAGTACTTC

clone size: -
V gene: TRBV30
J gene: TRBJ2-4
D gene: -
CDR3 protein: CAWSLGGARQNIQYF
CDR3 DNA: TGTGCCTGGAGTTTAGGGGGGGCGCGGCAAAACATTCAGTACTTC

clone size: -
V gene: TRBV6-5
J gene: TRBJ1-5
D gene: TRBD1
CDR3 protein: CASRPGQAGNQPQHF
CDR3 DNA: TGTGCCAGCAGACCCGGACAGGCAGGGAATCAGCCCCAGCATTTT

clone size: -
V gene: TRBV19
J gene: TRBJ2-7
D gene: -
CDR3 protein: CASSMVVVGLDEQYF
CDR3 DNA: TGTGCCAGTAGTATGGTGGTGGTGGGGCTGGACGAGCAGTACTTC

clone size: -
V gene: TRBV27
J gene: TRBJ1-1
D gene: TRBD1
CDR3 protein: CASSFQGAKAEAFF
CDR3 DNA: TGTGCCAGCAGTTTTCAGGGGGCGAAGGCTGAAGCTTTCTTT

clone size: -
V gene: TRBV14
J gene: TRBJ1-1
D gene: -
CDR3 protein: CASSQGSITEAFF
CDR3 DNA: TGTGCCAGCAGCCAAGGCTCTATCACTGAAGCTTTCTTT

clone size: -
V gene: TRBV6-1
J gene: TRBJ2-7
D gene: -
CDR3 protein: CASILRVGSPYEQYF
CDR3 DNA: TGTGCCAGCATTCTCCGGGTCGGGTCTCCCTACGAGCAGTACTTC

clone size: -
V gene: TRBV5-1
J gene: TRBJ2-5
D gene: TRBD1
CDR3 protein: CASSLGRTGGGETQYF
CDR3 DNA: TGCGCCAGCAGCCTGGGCCGGACAGGGGGCGGTGAGACCCAGTACTTC

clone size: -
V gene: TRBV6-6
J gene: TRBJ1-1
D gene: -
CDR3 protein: CASSYRGLTEAFF
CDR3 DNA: TGTGCCAGCAGTTACCGGGGGTTGACTGAAGCTTTCTTT